The present T cell receptor beta chain was sequenced within a study of blood T cells in healthy people across ages. Overall study context: Every two T cells gave about one barcoded beta molecule via template switching. General study points: Expanded clonotype shifts may have been confounded, as the donors had an unknown CMV status.

Comment on this clonotype: Its antigen remains unidentified.

A sample-barcoded 5' primer and a J-beta primer mix were used in a second PCR of about 6 to 11 cycles. Using its own MiXCR run on the 5' RACE reads, TCRdb lists one record per CDR3 protein. The sample contains 1.5 million to 2 million distinct CDR3 sequences, 34% of which appear only once. The CDR3 is made up of 14 amino acids. Trimming removed 3 bases from V and 7 bases from J, with 19 bases in between. The germline CDR1 and CDR2 sequences are DFQATT and SNEGSKA (reference sequence). The source is a young woman in good health. The V gene is TRBV20-1, the J gene TRBJ2-7; no reliable D call. The sequenced sample consisted of blood. CDR3: CSASQKGVLMEQYF. Here the CDR3 DNA reads TGCAGTGCTAGTCAAAAAGGAGTTCTAATGGAGCAGTACTTC.